Detailed here is one T cell receptor (beta chain). This entry belongs to a study of blood T cell repertoires in COVID-19. Original data processing: Estimated nucleated cell counts came from reference gene primer amplification. This table comes from immunoSEQ multiplex PCR, and its TCRdb copy is limited to in-frame clones, with some not included. Clone size and the V and J calls come from that table; the DNA yielded D and trimming. The sample has some 130,000 clones, about 89% seen once; the top ten hold over 9.5%. Recruited during active infection, patients (from Seattle) were subsequently followed longitudinally. The CDR3 sequence is 15 residues long. With 4 bases removed from V and 5 bases from J, the gap between germline ends came to 17 bases. Germline CDR1 and CDR2: KGHSH and LQKENI.

The chain combines TRBV18 with TRBJ1-1; a possible D gene is TRBD1 (6 bases). This TCR derives from a woman aged 65 to 85 with COVID-19, enrolled during active disease. Source material: peripheral blood. For the CDR3, the DNA is TGTGCCAGCTCACTGATGGCGGGGGGCGATACTGAAGCTTTCTTT. Protein: CASSLMAGGDTEAFF.